What follows is one TCR beta chain and its context. Profiling relied on immunoSEQ multiplex PCR, and the TCRdb table lists in-frame clones only, not all of them. In the table there are just under 45,000 clones, around 94% of which are singletons. This sample is part of a study of T cells in tuberculosis. This TCR was sampled from a donor between 10 and 35 years old with latent tuberculosis or without tuberculosis infection. Some clones in this sample may be carry-over from other donors' samples. The sample taken for sequencing was PBMCs.

As DNA, the CDR3 is TGTGCCAGCAGTTTGCTCCTCGGACAGAACACTGAAGCTTTCTTT. The encoded protein is CASSLLLGQNTEAFF. The chain carries TRBV27 and TRBJ1-1; perhaps TRBD1 as D (5 bases). V was shortened by 3 bases and J by 1 base, with 12 bases between the two germline ends. From germline, CDR1 is MNHEY and CDR2 SMNVEV (reference sequence). This CDR3 spans 15 amino acids.